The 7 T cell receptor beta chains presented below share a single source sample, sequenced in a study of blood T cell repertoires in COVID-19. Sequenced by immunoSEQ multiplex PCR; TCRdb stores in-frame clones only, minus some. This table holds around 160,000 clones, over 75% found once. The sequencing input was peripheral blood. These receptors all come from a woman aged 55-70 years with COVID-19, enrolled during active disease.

The CDR3 region is CASSQEGRSDYGYTF. CDR3 in DNA: TGCGCCAGCAGCCAAGAGGGGAGATCGGACTATGGCTACACCTTC. The chain recombines TRBV4-1 with TRBJ1-2, with unresolved D. Germline lookup yields CDR1 MGHRA and CDR2 YSYEKL. V dropped 0 bases and J dropped 3 bases, with 11 bases sitting between them. The length of the CDR3 is 15 residues.

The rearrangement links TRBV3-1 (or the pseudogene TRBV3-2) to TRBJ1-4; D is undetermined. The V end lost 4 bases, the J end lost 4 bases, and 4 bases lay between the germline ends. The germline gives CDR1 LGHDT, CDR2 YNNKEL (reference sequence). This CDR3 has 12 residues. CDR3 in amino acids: CASSPINEKLFF. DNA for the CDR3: TGTGCCAGCAGCCCCATTAATGAAAAACTGTTTTTT.

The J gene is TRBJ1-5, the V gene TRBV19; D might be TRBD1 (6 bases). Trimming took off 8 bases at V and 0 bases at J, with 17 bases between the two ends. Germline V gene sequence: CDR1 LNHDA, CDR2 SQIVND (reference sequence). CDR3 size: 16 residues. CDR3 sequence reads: CASVTGGPPSNQPQHF. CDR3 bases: TGTGCCAGTGTTACGGGGGGCCCACCTAGCAATCAGCCCCAGCATTTT.

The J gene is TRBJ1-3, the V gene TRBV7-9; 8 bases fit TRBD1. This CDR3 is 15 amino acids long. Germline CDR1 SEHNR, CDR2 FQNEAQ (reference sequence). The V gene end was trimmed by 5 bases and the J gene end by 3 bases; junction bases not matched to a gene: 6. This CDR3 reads CASSPGTGNGNTIYF. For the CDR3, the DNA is TGTGCCAGCAGCCCGGGGACAGGAAATGGAAACACCATATATTTT.

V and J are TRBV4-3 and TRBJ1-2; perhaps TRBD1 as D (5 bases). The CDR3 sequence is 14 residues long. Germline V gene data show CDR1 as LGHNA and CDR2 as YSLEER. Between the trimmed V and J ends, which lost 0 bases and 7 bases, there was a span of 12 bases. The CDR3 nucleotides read TGCGCCAGCAGCCAAGATAGCCAGGGCGGTGGCTACACCTTC. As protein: CASSQDSQGGGYTF.

The CDR3 sequence: CASSLKQGWVTGELFF. The DNA of the CDR3 is TGCGCCAGCAGCTTAAAGCAGGGATGGGTCACCGGGGAGCTGTTTTTT. The rearrangement uses TRBV5-1 and TRBJ2-2; D possibly corresponds to TRBD1 (5 bases). Germline V CDR1 and CDR2: SGHRS, YFSETQ. V lost 2 bases and J 4 bases, leaving 15 bases between the germline ends. CDR3 length: 16 residues. The complete variable domain, with remaining parts taken from reference TRBV5-1 and TRBJ2-2, reads KAGVTQTPRYLIKTRGQQVTLSCSPISGHRSVSWYQQTPGQGLQFLFEYFSETQRNKGNFPGRFSGRQFSNSRSEMNVSTLELGDSALYLCASSLKQGWVTGELFFGEGSRLTVL.

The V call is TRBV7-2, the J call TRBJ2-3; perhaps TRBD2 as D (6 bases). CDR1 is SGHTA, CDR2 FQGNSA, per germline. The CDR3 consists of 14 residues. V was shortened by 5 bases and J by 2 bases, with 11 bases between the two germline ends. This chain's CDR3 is CASSMTGDTDTQYF. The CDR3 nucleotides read TGTGCCAGCAGCATGACGGGGGACACAGATACGCAGTATTTT.